This T cell receptor beta chain was identified in a study of metastatic and nonmetastatic thyroid tumors. Study-wide context: Repertoire comparisons spanned blood and tumor or nodule tissue from malignant and benign thyroid patients. The study's findings and limits: Reportedly, malignant thyroid tumors had significantly higher TCR beta diversity than benign nodules, in blood and tumor.

This clone occurred many times. As yet, its antigen is unknown. Each patient came to thyroid surgery without any prior treatment (of any kind). In the original processing: It was from CDR3 differences across clinicopathological groups that a distant-metastasis classifier for papillary thyroid cancer was built. TCRdb re-called the PCR reads via MiXCR. TCRdb's processing, not the authors' own work, is the source of the V and J calls. Among roughly 83,000 clones listed, 15% were seen once. V dropped 5 bases and J dropped 8 bases, with 18 bases sitting between them. Germline lookup yields CDR1 SEHNR and CDR2 FQNEAQ (reference sequence). The CDR3 is 14 amino acids.

Sequenced input: blood. This TCR was recovered from a female donor with papillary thyroid cancer or a benign thyroid nodule (not recorded which). Some clones in this sample may be carry-over from other donors' samples. V gene TRBV7-9 combines with J gene TRBJ1-2; D possibly corresponds to TRBD1 (6 bases). CDR3 nucleotides: TGTGCCAGCAGCCGGAGGACAGAAATAGGCGGCTACACCTTC. It encodes CASSRRTEIGGYTF.